The 8 T cell receptor beta chains given below trace back to one sample, sequenced in a study of cytomegalovirus exposure and HLA in healthy donors. 60 Vbeta and 13 Jbeta primers were used in PCR. Profiling relied on immunoSEQ multiplex PCR, and the TCRdb table lists in-frame clones only, not all of them. The table lists tens of thousands of clones, approximately 75% of them singletons. The sample comprised PBMCs. The receptors come from a man between 45 and 60 years old in good health and CMV-seropositive.

Comment on this clone: The same CDR3 arises from other DNA sequences in this sample as well. CDR3 bases: TGCGCCAGCAGCTTGGGAGGGGGCACTGAAGCTTTCTTT. Residues: CASSLGGGTEAFF. The chain recombines TRBV5-1 with TRBJ1-1, with D perhaps matching TRBD1 (6 bases). V was clipped by 0 bases and J by 4 bases, with 7 bases between them. Germline V gene lookup returns CDR1 SGHRS and CDR2 YFSETQ. The CDR3 has 13 amino acids.

This clone showed up just once. This chain connects TRBV7-3 to TRBJ2-7; the D gene is possibly TRBD1 (5 bases). CDR1 is SGHTA, CDR2 FQGTGA, per germline. The CDR3 spans 12 residues. Trimming cost V 3 bases and J 3 bases, with 6 bases left between them. CDR3 in DNA: TGTGCCAGCAGCTTCCAGGGCTACGAGCAGTACTTC. It yields the protein CASSFQGYEQYF.

A few counts support this clone. The gene calls are TRBV5-1 and TRBJ2-7; 15 bases match TRBD2. Losses at the gene ends were 3 bases for V and 6 bases for J; bases not matched to a gene: 1. CDR3 length equals 14 residues. The germline V gene encodes CDR1 SGHRS and CDR2 YFSETQ. The CDR3: CASSWGLAGGEQYF. The CDR3 DNA sequence: TGCGCCAGCAGCTGGGGACTAGCGGGAGGCGAGCAGTACTTC.

This clone was counted only a few times. The rearrangement links TRBV30 to TRBJ2-1; 15 nucleotides line up with TRBD2. This CDR3 comprises 15 residues. The V and J ends lost 4 bases and 10 bases, in that order; junction bases with no gene match: 8. Germline lookup yields CDR1 GTSNPN and CDR2 SVGIG (reference sequence). The CDR3, as DNA: TGTGCCTGGATGGGACTAGCGGGGGGCGTAGGGGAGCAGTTCTTC. Protein: CAWMGLAGGVGEQFF.

The CDR3 loop reads CASSQGGTVLTGELFF. CDR3 in DNA: TGCGCCAGCAGCCAAGGCGGGACAGTCCTCACCGGGGAGCTGTTTTTT. This rearrangement joins TRBV4-1 to TRBJ2-2; a weak D match, TRBD1 (7 bases). The germline V gene encodes CDR1 MGHRA and CDR2 YSYEKL. V was clipped by 1 base and J by 4 bases, with 13 bases between them. The CDR3 sequence is 16 residues long.

This rearrangement joins TRBV5-8 to TRBJ2-3, with 8 bases lining up with TRBD2. This CDR3 comprises 18 residues. V gave up 0 bases and J gave up 0 bases; unmatched junction bases: 9. CDR1 and CDR2 from the germline V gene are SGHTS and YDEGEE. In DNA form, the CDR3 reads TGTGCCAGCAGCTTGGCTCTACTAGCGGACACTAGCACAGATACGCAGTATTTT. It is translated as CASSLALLADTSTDTQYF.

The J gene is TRBJ2-1, the V gene TRBV30; no definite D call. V gave up 2 bases and J gave up 6 bases, with 11 bases separating them. The CDR3 runs 13 residues. Germline V gene lookup returns CDR1 GTSNPN and CDR2 SVGIG (reference sequence). In DNA, the CDR3 is TGTGCCTGGAGTCCCGCTAGGTTCAATGAGCAGTTCTTC. Translated: CAWSPARFNEQFF.

In DNA form, the CDR3 reads TGTGCCAGCAGTTCTACAGGGTCATCCTACGAGCAGTACTTC. Translating it yields CASSSTGSSYEQYF. The chain employs TRBV6-5 and TRBJ2-7, with D possibly being TRBD1 (6 bases). Germline V lookup: CDR1 MNHEY, CDR2 SVGAGI. V was shortened by 4 bases and J by 1 base, with 11 bases between the two germline ends. This CDR3 region has 14 residues.